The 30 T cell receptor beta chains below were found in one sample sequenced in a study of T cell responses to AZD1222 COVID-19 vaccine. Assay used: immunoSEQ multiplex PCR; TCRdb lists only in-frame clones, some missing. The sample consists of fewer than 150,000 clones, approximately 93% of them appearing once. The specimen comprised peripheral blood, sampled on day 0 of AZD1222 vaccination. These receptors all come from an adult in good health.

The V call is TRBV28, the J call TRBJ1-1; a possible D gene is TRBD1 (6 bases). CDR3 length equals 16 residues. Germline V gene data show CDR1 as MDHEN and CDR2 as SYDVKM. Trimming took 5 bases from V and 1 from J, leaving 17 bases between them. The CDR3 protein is CASSRVRGRGNTEAFF. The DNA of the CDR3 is TGTGCCAGCAGTCGAGTCCGGGGGCGGGGGAACACTGAAGCTTTCTTT.

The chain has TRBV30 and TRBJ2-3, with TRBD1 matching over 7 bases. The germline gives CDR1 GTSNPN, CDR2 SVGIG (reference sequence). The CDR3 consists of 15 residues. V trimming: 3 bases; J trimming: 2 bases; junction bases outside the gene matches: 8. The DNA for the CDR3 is TGTGCCTGGAGAGCTTGGGACAGAGTCACAGATACGCAGTATTTT. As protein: CAWRAWDRVTDTQYF.

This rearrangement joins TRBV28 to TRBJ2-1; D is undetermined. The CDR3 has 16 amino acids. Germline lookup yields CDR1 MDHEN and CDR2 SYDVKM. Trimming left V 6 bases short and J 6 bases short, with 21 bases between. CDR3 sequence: CASSSPGPPVSNEQFF. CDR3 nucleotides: TGTGCCAGCAGCTCCCCGGGCCCCCCTGTCTCCAATGAGCAGTTCTTC.

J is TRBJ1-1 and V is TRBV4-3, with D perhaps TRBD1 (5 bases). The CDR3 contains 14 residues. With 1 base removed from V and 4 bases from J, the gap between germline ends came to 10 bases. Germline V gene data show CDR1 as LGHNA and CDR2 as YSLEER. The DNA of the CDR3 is TGCGCCAGCAGCCAAGCAGACAGTACCACTGAAGCTTTCTTT. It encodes CASSQADSTTEAFF.

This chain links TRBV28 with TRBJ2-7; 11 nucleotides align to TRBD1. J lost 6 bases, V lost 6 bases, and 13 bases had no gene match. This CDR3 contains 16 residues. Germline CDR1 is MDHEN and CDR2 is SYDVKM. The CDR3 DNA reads TGTGCCAGCAGCGAGTCCGGGACAGGGGGTTCGGGCGAGCAGTACTTC. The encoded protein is CASSESGTGGSGEQYF. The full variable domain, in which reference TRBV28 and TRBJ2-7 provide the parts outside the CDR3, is DVKVTQSSRYLVKRTGEKVFLECVQDMDHENMFWYRQDPGLGLRLIYFSYDVKMKEKGDIPEGYSVSREKKERFSLILESASTNQTSMYLCASSESGTGGSGEQYFGPGTRLTVT.

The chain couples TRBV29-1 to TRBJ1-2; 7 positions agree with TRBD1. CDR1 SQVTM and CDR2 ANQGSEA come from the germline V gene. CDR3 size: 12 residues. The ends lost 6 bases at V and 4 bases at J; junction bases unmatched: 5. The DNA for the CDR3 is TGCAGCGTAGTAGACAGGGTCTATGGCTACACCTTC. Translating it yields CSVVDRVYGYTF.

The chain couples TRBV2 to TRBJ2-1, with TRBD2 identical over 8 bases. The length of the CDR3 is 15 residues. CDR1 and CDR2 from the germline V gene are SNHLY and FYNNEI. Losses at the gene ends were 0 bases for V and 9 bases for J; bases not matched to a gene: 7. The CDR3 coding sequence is TGTGCCAGCAGTGAAGCGAGCGGGAGAATGGTTGAGCAGTTCTTC. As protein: CASSEASGRMVEQFF. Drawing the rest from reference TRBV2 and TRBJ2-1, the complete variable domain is EPEVTQTPSHQVTQMGQEVILRCVPISNHLYFYWYRQILGQKVEFLVSFYNNEISEKSEIFDDQFSVERPDGSNFTLKIRSTKLEDSAMYFCASSEASGRMVEQFFGPGTRLTVL.

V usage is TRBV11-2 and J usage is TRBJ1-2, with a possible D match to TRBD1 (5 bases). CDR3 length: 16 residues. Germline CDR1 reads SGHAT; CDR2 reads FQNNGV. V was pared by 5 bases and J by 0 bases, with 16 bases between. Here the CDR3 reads CASSLTGTTSNYGYTF. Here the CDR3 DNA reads TGTGCCAGCAGCCTAACCGGGACGACCTCTAACTATGGCTACACCTTC.

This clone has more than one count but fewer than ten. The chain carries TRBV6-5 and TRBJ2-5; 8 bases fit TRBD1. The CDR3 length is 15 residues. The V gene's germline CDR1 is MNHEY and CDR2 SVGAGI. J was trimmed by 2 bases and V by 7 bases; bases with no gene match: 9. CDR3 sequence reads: CASKIRTGRQETQYF. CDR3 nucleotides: TGTGCCAGCAAGATAAGGACAGGGAGACAAGAGACCCAGTACTTC.

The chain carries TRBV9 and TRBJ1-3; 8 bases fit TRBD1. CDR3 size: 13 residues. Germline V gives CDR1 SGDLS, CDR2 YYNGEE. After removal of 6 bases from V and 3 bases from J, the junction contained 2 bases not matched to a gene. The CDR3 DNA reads TGTGCCAGCACGGACAGGGTTGGAAACACCATATATTTT. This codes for CASTDRVGNTIYF.

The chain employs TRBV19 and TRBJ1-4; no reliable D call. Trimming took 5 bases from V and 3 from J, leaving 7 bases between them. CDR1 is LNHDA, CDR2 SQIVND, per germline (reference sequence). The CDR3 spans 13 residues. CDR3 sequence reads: CASSVLSNEKLFF. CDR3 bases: TGTGCCAGTAGTGTCTTATCTAATGAAAAACTGTTTTTT.

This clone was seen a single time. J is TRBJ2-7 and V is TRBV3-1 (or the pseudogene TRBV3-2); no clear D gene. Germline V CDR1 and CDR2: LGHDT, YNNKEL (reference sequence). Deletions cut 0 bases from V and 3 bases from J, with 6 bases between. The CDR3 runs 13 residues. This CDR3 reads CASSQDWGYEQYF. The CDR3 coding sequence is TGTGCCAGCAGCCAAGATTGGGGCTACGAGCAGTACTTC.

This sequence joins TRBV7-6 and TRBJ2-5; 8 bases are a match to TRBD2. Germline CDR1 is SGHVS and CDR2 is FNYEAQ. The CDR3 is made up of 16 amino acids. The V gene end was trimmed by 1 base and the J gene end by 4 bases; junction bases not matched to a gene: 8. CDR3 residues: CASSLGSGRGRETQYF. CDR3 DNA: TGTGCCAGCAGCTTAGGATCCGGGAGGGGTAGAGAGACCCAGTACTTC.

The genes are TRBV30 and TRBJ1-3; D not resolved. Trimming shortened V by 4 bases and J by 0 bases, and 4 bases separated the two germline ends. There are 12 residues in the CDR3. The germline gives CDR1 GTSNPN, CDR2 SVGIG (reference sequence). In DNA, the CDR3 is TGTGCCTGGACATACTCTGGAAACACCATATATTTT. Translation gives CAWTYSGNTIYF.

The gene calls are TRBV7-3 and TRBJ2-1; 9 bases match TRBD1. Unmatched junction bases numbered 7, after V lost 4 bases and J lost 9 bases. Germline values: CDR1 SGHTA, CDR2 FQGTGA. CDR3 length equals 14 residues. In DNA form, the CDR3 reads TGTGCCAGCAGCTCCGGGACAGGGATTGGTGAGCAGTTCTTC. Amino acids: CASSSGTGIGEQFF.

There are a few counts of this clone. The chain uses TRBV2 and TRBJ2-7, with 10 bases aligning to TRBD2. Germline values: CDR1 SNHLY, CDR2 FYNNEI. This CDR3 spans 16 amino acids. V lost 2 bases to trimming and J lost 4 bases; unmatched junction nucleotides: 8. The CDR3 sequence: CASSELPGLALYEQYF. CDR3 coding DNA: TGTGCCAGCAGTGAATTGCCGGGACTAGCGCTTTACGAGCAGTACTTC.

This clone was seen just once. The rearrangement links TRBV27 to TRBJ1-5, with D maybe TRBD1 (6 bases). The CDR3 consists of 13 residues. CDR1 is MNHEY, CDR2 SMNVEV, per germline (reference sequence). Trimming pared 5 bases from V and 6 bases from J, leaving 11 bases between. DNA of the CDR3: TGTGCCAGCAGTCACGTAGGGGGTCAGCCCCAGCATTTT. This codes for CASSHVGGQPQHF.

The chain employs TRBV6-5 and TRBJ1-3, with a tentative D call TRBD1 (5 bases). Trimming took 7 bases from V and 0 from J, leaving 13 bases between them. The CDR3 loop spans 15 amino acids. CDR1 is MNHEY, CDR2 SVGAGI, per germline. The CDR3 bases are TGTGCCAGCACCGGGGCAGCGAACTCTGGAAACACCATATATTTT. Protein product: CASTGAANSGNTIYF.

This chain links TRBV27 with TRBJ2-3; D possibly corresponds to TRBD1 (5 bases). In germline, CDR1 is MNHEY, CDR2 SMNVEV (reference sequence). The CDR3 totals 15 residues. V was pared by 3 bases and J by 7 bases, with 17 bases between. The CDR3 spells CASSFTPPRGYTQYF. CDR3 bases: TGTGCCAGCAGTTTCACCCCCCCAAGGGGATATACGCAGTATTTT.

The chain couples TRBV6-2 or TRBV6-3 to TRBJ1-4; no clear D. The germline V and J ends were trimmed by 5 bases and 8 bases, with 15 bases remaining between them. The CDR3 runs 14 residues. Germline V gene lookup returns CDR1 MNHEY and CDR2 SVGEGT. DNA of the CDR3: TGTGCCAGCAGTGTACAACGGGTAGGAGAAAAACTGTTTTTT. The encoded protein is CASSVQRVGEKLFF.

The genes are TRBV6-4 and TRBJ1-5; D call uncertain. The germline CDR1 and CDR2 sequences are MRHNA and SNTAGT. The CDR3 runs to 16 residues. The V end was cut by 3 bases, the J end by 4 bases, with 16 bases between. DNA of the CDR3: TGTGCCAGCAGTGATCGTTTTCAGAGAGGAAATCAGCCCCAGCATTTT. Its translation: CASSDRFQRGNQPQHF.

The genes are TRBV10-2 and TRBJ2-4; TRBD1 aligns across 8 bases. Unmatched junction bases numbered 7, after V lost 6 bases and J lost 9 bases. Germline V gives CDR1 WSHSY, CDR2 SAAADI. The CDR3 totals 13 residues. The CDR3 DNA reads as TGCGCCAGCAGATCAGGGGGCGAGGGCATTCAGTACTTC. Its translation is CASRSGGEGIQYF.

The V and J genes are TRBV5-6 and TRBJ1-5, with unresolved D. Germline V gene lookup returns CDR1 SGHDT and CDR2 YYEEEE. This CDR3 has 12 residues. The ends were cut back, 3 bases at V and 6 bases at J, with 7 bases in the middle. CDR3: CASSSSSQPQHF. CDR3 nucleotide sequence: TGTGCCAGCAGCTCGTCGAGTCAGCCCCAGCATTTT.

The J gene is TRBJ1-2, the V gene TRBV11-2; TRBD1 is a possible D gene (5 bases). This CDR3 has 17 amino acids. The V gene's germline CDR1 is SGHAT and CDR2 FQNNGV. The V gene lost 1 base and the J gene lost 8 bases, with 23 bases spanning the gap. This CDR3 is CASSLGAREAGVRGYTF. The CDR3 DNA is TGTGCCAGCAGCTTAGGCGCCAGGGAGGCGGGGGTTCGAGGCTACACCTTC.

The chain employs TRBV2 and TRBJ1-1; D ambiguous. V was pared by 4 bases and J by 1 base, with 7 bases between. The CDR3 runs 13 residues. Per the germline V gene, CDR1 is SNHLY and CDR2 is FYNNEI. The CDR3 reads CASSVQPNTEAFF. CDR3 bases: TGTGCCAGCAGTGTTCAGCCGAACACTGAAGCTTTCTTT. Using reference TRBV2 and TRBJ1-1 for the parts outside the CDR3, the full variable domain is EPEVTQTPSHQVTQMGQEVILRCVPISNHLYFYWYRQILGQKVEFLVSFYNNEISEKSEIFDDQFSVERPDGSNFTLKIRSTKLEDSAMYFCASSVQPNTEAFFGQGTRLTVV.

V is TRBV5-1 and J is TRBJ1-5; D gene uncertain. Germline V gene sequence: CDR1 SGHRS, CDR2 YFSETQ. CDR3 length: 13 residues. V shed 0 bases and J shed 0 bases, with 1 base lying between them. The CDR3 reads CASSLASNQPQHF. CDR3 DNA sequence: TGCGCCAGCAGCTTGGCTAGCAATCAGCCCCAGCATTTT. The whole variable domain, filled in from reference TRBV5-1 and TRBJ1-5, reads KAGVTQTPRYLIKTRGQQVTLSCSPISGHRSVSWYQQTPGQGLQFLFEYFSETQRNKGNFPGRFSGRQFSNSRSEMNVSTLELGDSALYLCASSLASNQPQHFGDGTRLSIL.

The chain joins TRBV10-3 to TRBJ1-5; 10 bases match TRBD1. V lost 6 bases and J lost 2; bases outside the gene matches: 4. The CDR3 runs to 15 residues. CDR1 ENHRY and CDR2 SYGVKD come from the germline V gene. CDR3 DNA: TGTGCCATCAGAGCCGGGACAGGGGGCAATCAGCCCCAGCATTTT. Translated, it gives CAIRAGTGGNQPQHF.

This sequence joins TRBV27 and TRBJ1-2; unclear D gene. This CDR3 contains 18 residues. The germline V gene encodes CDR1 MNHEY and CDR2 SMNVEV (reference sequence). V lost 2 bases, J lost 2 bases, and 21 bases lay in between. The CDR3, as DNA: TGTGCCAGCAGTTTAAAAGGGTGGACGGAGCTCAACAACTATGGCTACACCTTC. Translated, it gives CASSLKGWTELNNYGYTF.

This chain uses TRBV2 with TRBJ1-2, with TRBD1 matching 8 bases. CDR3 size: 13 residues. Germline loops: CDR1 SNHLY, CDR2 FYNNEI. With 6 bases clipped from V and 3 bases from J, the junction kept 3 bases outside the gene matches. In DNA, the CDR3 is TGTGCCAGCAGGGTGGACAGGGACTATGGCTACACCTTC. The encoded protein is CASRVDRDYGYTF.

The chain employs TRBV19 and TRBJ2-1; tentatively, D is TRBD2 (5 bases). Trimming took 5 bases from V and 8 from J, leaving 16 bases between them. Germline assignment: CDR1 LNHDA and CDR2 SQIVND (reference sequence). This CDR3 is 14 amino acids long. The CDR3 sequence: CASSPSAGKDEQFF. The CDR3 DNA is TGTGCCAGTAGTCCCTCTGCCGGGAAGGATGAGCAGTTCTTC. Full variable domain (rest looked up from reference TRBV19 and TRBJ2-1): DGGITQSPKYLFRKEGQNVTLSCEQNLNHDAMYWYRQDPGQGLRLIYYSQIVNDFQKGDIAEGYSVSREKKESFPLTVTSAQKNPTAFYLCASSPSAGKDEQFFGPGTRLTVL.